The rows below give T cell receptor beta chains drawn from one sample of a study of T-cell memory formation after mild COVID-19. In TCRdb, the 5' RACE reads were re-called with MiXCR into one record per CDR3 protein. In the table there are 400,000 or so distinct CDR3 sequences, around 19% of which are singletons. Material: PBMCs or a T cell subset sorted from them (not recorded which). These receptors all come from an adult woman who had mild COVID-19 (a few samples of this study predate the infection). Cell type and time point are not known. Both conserved end residues are part of each CDR3. The order of the fields is V gene, J gene, CDR3 length, D gene, clone size, CDR3 DNA, CDR3 protein. The D gene is left open where the match is weak. Expanded clones are given a class, and other clones once, few, many or no size at all.

V: TRBV4-1; J: TRBJ2-1; length: 17; D: -; size: -; DNA: TGCGCCAGCAGCCAAGGACGGGCGAAGCAGACCTACAATGAGCAGTTCTTC; CDR3: CASSQGRAKQTYNEQFF
V: TRBV12-3/TRBV12-4; J: TRBJ2-7; length: 15; D: -; size: -; DNA: TGTGCCAGCAGCCCAAGCCAAGGTGGAGGGTACGAGCAGTACTTC; CDR3: CASSPSQGGGYEQYF
V: TRBV27; J: TRBJ1-1; length: 15; D: -; size: -; DNA: TGTGCCAGCAGTTTAACCCCGACCGGTGGCACTGAAGCTTTCTTT; CDR3: CASSLTPTGGTEAFF
V: TRBV30; J: TRBJ1-1; length: 14; D: TRBD1; size: few; DNA: TGTGCCTGGACGTCGGGCACAGGGGAGGCTGAAGCTTTCTTT; CDR3: CAWTSGTGEAEAFF
V: TRBV7-2; J: TRBJ2-3; length: 13; D: -; size: few; DNA: TGTGCCAGCAGCCCTATGGAGGGGTTGACGCAGTATTTT; CDR3: CASSPMEGLTQYF
V: TRBV12-3/TRBV12-4; J: TRBJ2-5; length: 18; D: TRBD2; size: -; DNA: TGTGCCAGCAGTACGCCTCTGGGACTAGCGGAAAGGGGGGAGACCCAGTACTTC; CDR3: CASSTPLGLAERGETQYF
V: TRBV7-3; J: TRBJ2-5; length: 15; D: -; size: -; DNA: TGTGCCAGCAGCTTATATTCCGGGCCGGGGGAGACCCAGTACTTC; CDR3: CASSLYSGPGETQYF
V: TRBV7-8; J: TRBJ2-5; length: 15; D: -; size: few; DNA: TGTGCCAGCAGCTTAGTAGTCGGGATTCAAGAGACCCAGTACTTC; CDR3: CASSLVVGIQETQYF
V: TRBV4-1; J: TRBJ2-3; length: 15; D: TRBD2; size: -; DNA: TGCGCCAGCACCCTCGCGGCGGGGGGCCCAGATACGCAGTATTTT; CDR3: CASTLAAGGPDTQYF
V: TRBV6-5; J: TRBJ1-1; length: 14; D: TRBD1; size: few; DNA: TGTGCCAGCAGTGACTACAGGGGGAACACTGAAGCTTTCTTT; CDR3: CASSDYRGNTEAFF
V: TRBV6-8; J: TRBJ2-1; length: 15; D: TRBD2; size: -; DNA: TGTGCCAGCAGTCGACTAGCGGGGGAATACAATGAGCAGTTCTTC; CDR3: CASSRLAGEYNEQFF
V: TRBV5-1; J: TRBJ1-1; length: 15; D: -; size: -; DNA: TGCGCCAGCAGCTTGTCCGCAGGCGGGAACACTGAAGCTTTCTTT; CDR3: CASSLSAGGNTEAFF
V: TRBV29-1; J: TRBJ2-5; length: 14; D: -; size: -; DNA: TGCAGCGTTCGAGGGGGGACAGCTAAAGAGACCCAGTACTTC; CDR3: CSVRGGTAKETQYF
V: TRBV15; J: TRBJ1-1; length: 14; D: -; size: few; DNA: TGTGCCACCAGCCCCCCCAAGGGCTACACTGAAGCTTTCTTT; CDR3: CATSPPKGYTEAFF
V: TRBV12-3/TRBV12-4; J: TRBJ2-5; length: 15; D: TRBD2; size: -; DNA: TGTGCCAGCAGCCCAAGCGGGGCAGCGCAGGAGACCCAGTACTTC; CDR3: CASSPSGAAQETQYF
V: TRBV27; J: TRBJ1-2; length: 13; D: -; size: -; DNA: TGTGCCAGCAGTTTAATAGCCGGCTATGGCTACACCTTC; CDR3: CASSLIAGYGYTF
V: TRBV6-6; J: TRBJ2-5; length: 16; D: TRBD2; size: few; DNA: TGTGCCAGCAGTTCTCCTAGCGGGAGGGCCCAAGAGACCCAGTACTTC; CDR3: CASSSPSGRAQETQYF
V: TRBV24-1; J: TRBJ2-2; length: 15; D: -; size: -; DNA: TGTGCCACCAGTGACACCGGGACTCATTCCGGGGAGCTGTTTTTT; CDR3: CATSDTGTHSGELFF
V: TRBV29-1; J: TRBJ1-5; length: 13; D: -; size: few; DNA: TGCAGCGTTCTGGGTTTCCCTAACGGGCCCCAGCATTTT; CDR3: CSVLGFPNGPQHF
V: TRBV7-9; J: TRBJ2-5; length: 12; D: -; size: -; DNA: TGTGCCAGCAGCTCCGGGCCCTCGGCCCAGTACTTC; CDR3: CASSSGPSAQYF
V: TRBV9; J: TRBJ2-1; length: 15; D: -; size: -; DNA: TGTGCCAGCAGCGTAGACGGGAGAGATTACAATGAGCAGTTCTTC; CDR3: CASSVDGRDYNEQFF
V: TRBV20-1; J: TRBJ1-4; length: 13; D: TRBD1; size: -; DNA: TGCAGTGCTAGAGCAGGGGGGAGTGAAAAACTGTTTTTT; CDR3: CSARAGGSEKLFF
V: TRBV5-5; J: TRBJ2-1; length: 15; D: TRBD2; size: -; DNA: TGTGCCAGCAGCTTGGGTGGTCTAGCGGTCAATGAGCAGTTCTTC; CDR3: CASSLGGLAVNEQFF
V: TRBV18; J: TRBJ2-6; length: 17; D: -; size: -; DNA: TGTGCCAGCTCACCACCGGGGATGCCAGGCGGGGCCAACGTCCTGACTTTC; CDR3: CASSPPGMPGGANVLTF
V: TRBV24-1; J: TRBJ2-2; length: 16; D: -; size: few; DNA: TGTGCCACCAGTTTAATTTCGGGGGTCGACACCGGGGAGCTGTTTTTT; CDR3: CATSLISGVDTGELFF
V: TRBV5-1; J: TRBJ2-1; length: 12; D: -; size: few; DNA: TGCGCCAGCAGCCGGAGAGCGGGCGAGCAGTTCTTC; CDR3: CASSRRAGEQFF
V: TRBV5-5; J: TRBJ2-7; length: 14; D: -; size: few; DNA: TGTGCCAGCAGCTTGAGGACAGTGGGCTACGAGCAGTACTTC; CDR3: CASSLRTVGYEQYF
V: TRBV5-1; J: TRBJ2-7; length: 15; D: TRBD1; size: few; DNA: TGCGCCAGCAGCTTGCAGACAGGGTTTACCTACGAGCAGTACTTC; CDR3: CASSLQTGFTYEQYF
V: TRBV11-2; J: TRBJ1-1; length: 12; D: -; size: -; DNA: TGTGCCAGCAGCTGGTCGGACACTGAAGCTTTCTTT; CDR3: CASSWSDTEAFF
V: TRBV7-9; J: TRBJ2-3; length: 16; D: TRBD2; size: -; DNA: TGTGCCAGCAGCTTAGGCGTTAGCGGGGCAACAGATACGCAGTATTTT; CDR3: CASSLGVSGATDTQYF
V: TRBV3-1; J: TRBJ2-5; length: 15; D: -; size: -; DNA: TGTGCCAGCAGCCAAGATCCTAGGACCTTAGAGACCCAGTACTTC; CDR3: CASSQDPRTLETQYF
V: TRBV20-1; J: TRBJ2-7; length: 13; D: -; size: -; DNA: TGCAGTGCTAGTATACCAGGCTCCTACGAGCAGTACTTC; CDR3: CSASIPGSYEQYF
V: TRBV4-3; J: TRBJ1-1; length: 15; D: -; size: -; DNA: TGCGCCAGCAGCCAAGAAAGACGTTCTGGGGGTGAAGCTTTCTTT; CDR3: CASSQERRSGGEAFF
V: TRBV20-1; J: TRBJ1-5; length: 11; D: -; size: -; DNA: TGCAGTGCTAGAAGAGATCAGCCCCAGCATTTT; CDR3: CSARRDQPQHF
V: TRBV12-3/TRBV12-4; J: TRBJ2-4; length: 16; D: TRBD1; size: few; DNA: TGTGCCAGCAGTTTAGGGCAGGGGGAGGCCAAAAACATTCAGTACTTC; CDR3: CASSLGQGEAKNIQYF
V: TRBV6-2/TRBV6-3; J: TRBJ2-1; length: 16; D: TRBD2; size: few; DNA: TGTGCCAGCAGTTACGATGTGGTAGCGGGTTCCAATGAGCAGTTCTTC; CDR3: CASSYDVVAGSNEQFF
V: TRBV6-5; J: TRBJ2-5; length: 13; D: -; size: -; DNA: TGTGCCAGCAGTCCCCAGCTCGAGGAGACCCAGTACTTC; CDR3: CASSPQLEETQYF
V: TRBV7-3; J: TRBJ2-6; length: 18; D: TRBD1; size: -; DNA: TGTGCCAGCAGCTTACCGGGACAGGGGGCGGCTGGGGCCAACGTCCTGACTTTC; CDR3: CASSLPGQGAAGANVLTF
V: TRBV5-1; J: TRBJ1-1; length: 15; D: TRBD1; size: -; DNA: TGCGCCAGCAGAGGGGGCCTTGGATCGAACACTGAAGCTTTCTTT; CDR3: CASRGGLGSNTEAFF
V: TRBV12-3/TRBV12-4; J: TRBJ1-2; length: 15; D: -; size: -; DNA: TGTGCCAGCAGTTTAGAACAGGGCGGAGTCTATGGCTACACCTTC; CDR3: CASSLEQGGVYGYTF
V: TRBV7-8; J: TRBJ1-5; length: 18; D: TRBD1; size: -; DNA: TGTGCCAGCAGCCCTCGACAGGGGCGGAAGGGGGGCAATCAGCCCCAGCATTTT; CDR3: CASSPRQGRKGGNQPQHF
V: TRBV5-8; J: TRBJ1-2; length: 13; D: TRBD1; size: -; DNA: TGTGCCAGCAGCGTCGACAGGGGCTATGGCTACACCTTC; CDR3: CASSVDRGYGYTF
V: TRBV15; J: TRBJ2-3; length: 14; D: -; size: -; DNA: TGTGCCACCAGCAGAGCCCAACCGAGAGATACGCAGTATTTT; CDR3: CATSRAQPRDTQYF
V: TRBV9; J: TRBJ1-3; length: 15; D: TRBD1; size: few; DNA: TGTGCCAGCAGCGTCGACAGGGCCGGTGGAAACACCATATATTTT; CDR3: CASSVDRAGGNTIYF
V: TRBV14; J: TRBJ1-2; length: 15; D: -; size: few; DNA: TGTGCCAGCAGCCAAGTCGACGGGAGGGCCTATGGCTACACCTTC; CDR3: CASSQVDGRAYGYTF
V: TRBV27; J: TRBJ1-6; length: 15; D: -; size: -; DNA: TGTGCCAGCAGTTTCCACGGTTCGGGGAATTCACCCCTCCACTTT; CDR3: CASSFHGSGNSPLHF